Listed here is a single T cell receptor beta chain. What it binds is not known. This specimen belongs to a study of OX40 agonist ivuxolimab in advanced cancers. Across the study: Ivuxolimab is a fully human IgG2 antibody that activates OX40 (CD134).

Profiling relied on immunoSEQ multiplex PCR, and the TCRdb table lists in-frame clones only, not all of them. Seen here are about 73,000 clones, 90% observed once, and the top ten hold about 10%. Trimming pared 0 bases from V and 1 base from J, leaving 16 bases between. The CDR3 sequence is 17 residues long. The study's findings and limits: Normalized T-cell clonal expansion was also low in a subset of nonresponders. Relatively little clonal expansion, among the lowest observed, appeared in partial responders at 0.1-3.0 mg/kg. Mean expanded clone counts were higher in CD8+ than CD4+ T cells.

The receptor comes from an adult with an advanced solid tumor such as melanoma, head and neck, liver or kidney cancer. Sequencing was performed on CD4+ or CD8+ T cells sorted from blood, taken in a trial of the OX40 agonist ivuxolimab. The chain uses TRBV6-7 and TRBJ2-7; a possible D gene is TRBD1 (5 bases). TRBV6-7 is recorded as an ORF, its role being uncertain. The CDR3 protein is CASSYSQGPQGSYEQYF. The CDR3 DNA reads as TGTGCCAGCAGTTACTCCCAAGGGCCGCAGGGTTCCTACGAGCAGTACTTC.